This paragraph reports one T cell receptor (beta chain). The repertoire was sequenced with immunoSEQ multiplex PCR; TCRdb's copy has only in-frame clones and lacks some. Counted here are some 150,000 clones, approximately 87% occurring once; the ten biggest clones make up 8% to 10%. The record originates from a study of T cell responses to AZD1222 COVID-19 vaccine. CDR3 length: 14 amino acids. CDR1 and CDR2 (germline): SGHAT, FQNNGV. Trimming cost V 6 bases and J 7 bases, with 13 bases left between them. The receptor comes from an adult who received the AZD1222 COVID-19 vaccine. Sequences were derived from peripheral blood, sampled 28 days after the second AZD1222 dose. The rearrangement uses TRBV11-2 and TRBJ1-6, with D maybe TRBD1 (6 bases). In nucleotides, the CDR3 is TGTGCCAGCAGTACACAGGGTTACAATTCACCCCTCCACTTT. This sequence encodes CASSTQGYNSPLHF.